The rows below give T cell receptor beta chains drawn from one sample of a study of shared clonotypes between healthy human individuals. The protocol was immunoSEQ multiplex PCR, while the TCRdb copy is restricted to in-frame clones and leaves out a portion. The sample yields hundreds of thousands of clones, 95% to 97% seen once. Sequencing input: naive CD8+ T cells sorted from blood. Every receptor here comes from a woman aged 30 to 39 in good health. The CDR3 runs from the conserved cysteine through the conserved F or W. Each record gives: V gene, CDR3 protein.

TRBV27 | CASSFRQSNEKLFF
TRBV10-2 | CASSDINGDTQYF
TRBV7-9 | CASSLDGEQYF
TRBV5-1 | CASSGDGFPEAFF
TRBV27 | CASSLRQGGTEAFF
TRBV14 | CASSLPGTGDTGELFF
TRBV9 | CASSAYEQNYGYTF
TRBV11-2 | CASSLEADYEQYF
TRBV6-5 | CASSYSGAYEQYF
TRBV5-6 | CASSSNNEQFF
TRBV2 | CASSSGTNQETQYF
TRBV5-4 | CASSLDGLAGILSTDTQYF
TRBV29-1 | CSVPQGTDTQYF
TRBV5-6 | CASSSLGELFF
TRBV5-6 | CASRDKPDATNEKLFF
TRBV13 | CASSQTSGRHNEQFF
TRBV2 | CASKASGYNEQFF
TRBV9 | CASSGLAHANTGELFF
TRBV7-9 | CATSDLISDTEAFF
TRBV6-5 | CATGVGGREPQHF